This TCR beta chain was obtained from a study of breast tumors, draining lymph nodes, adjacent tissues. This clonotype was detected many times. Its antigen is still unknown. Axillary draining lymph nodes of breast cancer patients supplied the node samples. From the multiplex PCR reads, TCRdb called clonotypes with MiXCR, one entry per CDR3 protein. The sample gives nearly 200,000 distinct CDR3 sequences, over 25% of which show up once; roughly 4.3% is in the top ten. Findings of the study overall: Data fit most tumor T cells coming from lymph node, expanding in tumor. Tumor repertoires ranked between lymph nodes and nontumor tissue in diversity, with V and J gene preferences. Data only fit, rather than demonstrated, lymph node origin of most tumor T cells. Compared with basal-like, luminal-like tumors shared significantly more repertoire with nontumor tissue.

The clonotype originates from a female donor with breast cancer. Some clones in this sample may be carry-over from other donors' samples. Sequenced: axillary lymph node tissue.

CDR3: CASSPLDRENSPLHF. As DNA, the CDR3 is TGTGCCAGCTCCCCCCTAGACAGGGAAAATTCACCCCTCCACTTT. The rearrangement uses TRBV6-5 and TRBJ1-6, with 7 bases lining up with TRBD1. Trimming at V came to 8 bases and at J to 7 bases, leaving 11 bases not matched to a gene. From germline, CDR1 is MNHEY and CDR2 SVGAGI. The CDR3 covers 15 residues.